Below are 17 T cell receptor beta chains sequenced from a single sample in a study of CD8+ T cells in alopecia areata. Reverse transcription of extracted RNA yielded cDNA, which provided the sequencing template. This table comes from immunoSEQ multiplex PCR, and its TCRdb copy is limited to in-frame clones, with some not included. The sample includes roughly 150,000 clones, roughly 62% of them seen just once. Sequencing was performed on CD4+ T cells sorted from blood, taken at week 0. These receptors all stem from a human donor with alopecia areata.

The chain links TRBV6-5 to TRBJ2-5; the D gene is possibly TRBD1 (5 bases). Germline V gene lookup returns CDR1 MNHEY and CDR2 SVGAGI. The germline V and J ends were trimmed by 9 bases and 2 bases, with 10 bases remaining between them. This CDR3 comprises 12 residues. The CDR3 DNA is TGTGCCAGTTCCGACAGTCAAGAGACCCAGTACTTC. It codes for CASSDSQETQYF.

The CDR3 here is CASSSVRGSEPQHF. CDR3 DNA sequence: TGTGCCAGCAGTTCCGTCAGGGGAAGTGAGCCCCAGCATTTT. The rearrangement links TRBV6-5 to TRBJ1-5; possible D gene TRBD1, 6 bases. The CDR3 has 14 residues. Per the germline V gene, CDR1 is MNHEY and CDR2 is SVGAGI. Between the trimmed V and J ends, which lost 4 bases and 8 bases, there was a span of 15 bases.

The chain recombines TRBV29-1 with TRBJ1-2; 8 bases map to TRBD1. Germline values: CDR1 SQVTM, CDR2 ANQGSEA. The V segment lost 5 bases and the J segment 6 bases; nucleotides outside the gene matches: 5. The CDR3 loop spans 12 amino acids. The CDR3 coding sequence is TGCAGCGTTTTACAGGGGGATAATGGCTACACCTTC. It encodes CSVLQGDNGYTF.

The chain employs TRBV7-9 and TRBJ2-3; 8 bases match TRBD1. Germline V gene lookup returns CDR1 SEHNR and CDR2 FQNEAQ (reference sequence). Unmatched junction bases numbered 10, after V lost 5 bases and J lost 6 bases. This CDR3 is built from 15 residues. The CDR3 coding sequence is TGTGCCAGCAGCGTGGACAGGGAACCGCTTGATACGCAGTATTTT. Translation gives CASSVDREPLDTQYF.

The gene calls are TRBV25-1 and TRBJ2-3, with D hard to call. The CDR3 contains 13 residues. Trimming pared 6 bases from V and 2 bases from J, leaving 9 bases between. Germline CDR1 MGHDK, CDR2 SYGVNS. Written as DNA, the CDR3 is TGTGCCAGCAGCCCCGGGTCCACAGATACGCAGTATTTT. This codes for CASSPGSTDTQYF.

The chain is built from TRBV5-6 and TRBJ2-2; unclear D gene. The length of the CDR3 is 12 residues. V lost 4 bases, J lost 5 bases, and 6 bases lay in between. Looked up from germline, CDR1 is SGHDT and CDR2 is YYEEEE. The DNA for the CDR3 is TGTGCCAGCAGCGGTTTAACCGGGGAGCTGTTTTTT. Amino acids: CASSGLTGELFF.

The chain is built from TRBV27 and TRBJ1-6; 8 bases line up with TRBD1. Germline V gives CDR1 MNHEY, CDR2 SMNVEV (reference sequence). The junction had 11 bases not matched to a gene; V was cut back by 6 bases and J by 7 bases. The CDR3 covers 16 residues. The DNA for the CDR3 is TGTGCCAGCAGCCCCGACAGGGGAAGGTGGAATTCACCCCTCCACTTT. This codes for CASSPDRGRWNSPLHF.

The genes are TRBV5-6 and TRBJ1-5, with D hard to call. The ends were cut back, 4 bases at V and 2 bases at J, with 7 bases in the middle. CDR1 is SGHDT, CDR2 YYEEEE, per germline. The length of the CDR3 is 13 residues. The CDR3 coding sequence is TGTGCCAGCAGCCGAAGGGGCAATCAGCCCCAGCATTTT. As protein: CASSRRGNQPQHF.

This clone appeared a few times. V and J are TRBV5-1 and TRBJ1-3; possibly TRBD1 for D (5 bases). Germline V lookup: CDR1 SGHRS, CDR2 YFSETQ. The CDR3 loop spans 14 amino acids. V was pared by 4 bases and J by 6 bases, with 14 bases between. The CDR3: CASSPGGNENTIYF. CDR3 sequence (DNA): TGCGCCAGCAGCCCCGGGGGGAACGAAAACACCATATATTTT.

The genes are TRBV18 and TRBJ2-7, with a weak D call TRBD2 (5 bases). Germline CDR1 is KGHSH and CDR2 is LQKENI. The CDR3 has 14 amino acids. V was trimmed by 0 bases and J by 4 bases, leaving 10 bases between them. The CDR3 sequence: CASSPPSGVYEQYF. CDR3 nucleotide sequence: TGTGCCAGCTCACCACCCAGCGGTGTATACGAGCAGTACTTC.

This chain links TRBV7-9 with TRBJ2-6; no firm D call. V lost 2 bases and J lost 1, with 6 bases in between. This CDR3 is built from 15 residues. Germline V lookup: CDR1 SEHNR, CDR2 FQNEAQ (reference sequence). The DNA of the CDR3 is TGTGCCAGCAGCTTATGGGGATCTGGGGCCAACGTCCTGACTTTC. It encodes CASSLWGSGANVLTF.

The V gene is TRBV29-1, the J gene TRBJ1-2; unclear D gene. The germline gives CDR1 SQVTM, CDR2 ANQGSEA. The CDR3 has 14 amino acids. Between the trimmed V and J ends, which lost 4 bases and 0 bases, there was a span of 12 bases. CDR3 sequence: CSVGSTLSNYGYTF. For the CDR3, the DNA is TGCAGCGTTGGTTCCACCCTCTCTAACTATGGCTACACCTTC.

This clone was counted a single time. This chain uses TRBV7-6 with TRBJ2-2; 7 positions match TRBD1. CDR3 length equals 15 residues. Germline CDR1 is SGHVS and CDR2 is FNYEAQ. Trimming removed 5 bases from V and 3 bases from J; junction bases left unmatched: 6. CDR3 region: CASSVRDRDTGELFF. CDR3 DNA sequence: TGTGCCAGCAGCGTCCGGGACAGAGACACCGGGGAGCTGTTTTTT.

CDR3 in DNA: TGTGCCAGCAGCACTGGGGCATGGGAGACCCAGTACTTC. Protein sequence: CASSTGAWETQYF. V gene TRBV12-1 combines with J gene TRBJ2-5; the D call in the table, TRBD1, was not verified against the DNA. TRBV12-1 is assigned pseudogene status. The CDR3 sequence is 13 residues long.

This clone has only a few counts. The chain joins TRBV30 to TRBJ1-6; D gene uncertain. V lost 4 bases and J lost 5, with 15 bases in between. Germline V gene data show CDR1 as GTSNPN and CDR2 as SVGIG (reference sequence). This CDR3 is built from 15 residues. CDR3 amino acids: CAWKGPGSNNSPLHF. DNA of the CDR3: TGTGCCTGGAAGGGCCCGGGGAGCAATAATTCACCCCTCCACTTT.

The V gene is TRBV4-3, the J gene TRBJ2-1; D is possibly TRBD2 (5 bases). With 0 bases removed from V and 9 bases from J, the gap between germline ends came to 18 bases. The CDR3 covers 16 residues. Germline V gives CDR1 LGHNA, CDR2 YSLEER. CDR3 region: CASSQEGGRRLGEQFF. The CDR3 DNA reads as TGCGCCAGCAGCCAAGAAGGAGGCAGGCGGCTGGGTGAGCAGTTCTTC.

This clone was picked up one time. The chain employs TRBV6-6 and TRBJ2-3, with D unresolved. CDR1 MNHNY and CDR2 SVGAGI come from the germline V gene (reference sequence). V gave up 7 bases and J gave up 9 bases, with 11 bases separating them. The CDR3 covers 11 residues. The CDR3 loop reads CASTDERTQYF. The CDR3 bases are TGTGCCAGCACGGATGAAAGGACGCAGTATTTT.